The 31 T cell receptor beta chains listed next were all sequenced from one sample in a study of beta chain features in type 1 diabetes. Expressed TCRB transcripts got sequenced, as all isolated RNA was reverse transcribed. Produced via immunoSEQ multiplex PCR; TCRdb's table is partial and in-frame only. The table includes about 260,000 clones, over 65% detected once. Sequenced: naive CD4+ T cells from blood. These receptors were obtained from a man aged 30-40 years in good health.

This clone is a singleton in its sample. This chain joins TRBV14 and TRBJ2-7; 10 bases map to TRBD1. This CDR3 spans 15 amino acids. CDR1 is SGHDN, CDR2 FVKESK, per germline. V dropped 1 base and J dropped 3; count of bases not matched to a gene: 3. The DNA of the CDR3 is TGTGCCAGCAGCCAAGTCGGGACAGGGGACTACGAGCAGTACTTC. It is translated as CASSQVGTGDYEQYF.

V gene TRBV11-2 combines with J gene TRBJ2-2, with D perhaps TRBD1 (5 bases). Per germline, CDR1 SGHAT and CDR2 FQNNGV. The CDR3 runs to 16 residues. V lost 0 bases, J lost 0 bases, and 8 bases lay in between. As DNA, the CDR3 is TGTGCCAGCAGCTTAGATCTGACAGCGAACACCGGGGAGCTGTTTTTT. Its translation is CASSLDLTANTGELFF. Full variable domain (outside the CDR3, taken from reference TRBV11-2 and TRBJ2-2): EAGVAQSPRYKIIEKRQSVAFWCNPISGHATLYWYQQILGQGPKLLIQFQNNGVVDDSQLPKDRFSAERLKGVDSTLKIQPAKLEDSAVYLCASSLDLTANTGELFFGEGSRLTVL.

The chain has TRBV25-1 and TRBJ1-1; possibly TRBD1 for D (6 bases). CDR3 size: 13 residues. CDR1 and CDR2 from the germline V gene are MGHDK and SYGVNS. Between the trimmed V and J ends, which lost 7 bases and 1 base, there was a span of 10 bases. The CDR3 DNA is TGTGCCAGCACCCCACAGGGGAACACTGAAGCTTTCTTT. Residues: CASTPQGNTEAFF. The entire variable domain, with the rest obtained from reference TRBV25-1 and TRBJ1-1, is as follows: EADIYQTPRYLVIGTGKKITLECSQTMGHDKMYWYQQDPGMELHLIHYSYGVNSTEKGDLSSESTVSRIRTEHFPLTLESARPSHTSQYLCASTPQGNTEAFFGQGTRLTVV.

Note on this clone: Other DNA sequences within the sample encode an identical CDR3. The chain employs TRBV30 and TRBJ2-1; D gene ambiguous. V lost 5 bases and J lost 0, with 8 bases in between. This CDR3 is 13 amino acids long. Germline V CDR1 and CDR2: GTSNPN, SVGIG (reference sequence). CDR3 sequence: CAWSSSSYNEQFF. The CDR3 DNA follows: TGTGCCTGGTCATCAAGCTCCTACAATGAGCAGTTCTTC.

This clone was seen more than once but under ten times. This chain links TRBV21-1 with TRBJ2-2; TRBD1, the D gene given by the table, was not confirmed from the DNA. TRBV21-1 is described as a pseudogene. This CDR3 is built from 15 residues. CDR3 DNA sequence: TGTGCCAGCAGGGAGTACAGGTCTAACACCGGGGAGCTGTTTTTT. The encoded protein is CASREYRSNTGELFF.

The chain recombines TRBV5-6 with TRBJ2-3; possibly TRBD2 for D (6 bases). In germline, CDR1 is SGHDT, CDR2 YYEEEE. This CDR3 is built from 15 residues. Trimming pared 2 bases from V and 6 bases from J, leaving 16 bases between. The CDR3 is CASSLVWIAEDTQYF. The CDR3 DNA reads TGTGCCAGCAGCTTAGTATGGATAGCGGAGGATACGCAGTATTTT. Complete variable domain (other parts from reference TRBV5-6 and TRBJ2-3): DAGVTQSPTHLIKTRGQQVTLRCSPKSGHDTVSWYQQALGQGPQFIFQYYEEEERQRGNFPDRFSGHQFPNYSSELNVNALLLGDSALYLCASSLVWIAEDTQYFGPGTRLTVL.

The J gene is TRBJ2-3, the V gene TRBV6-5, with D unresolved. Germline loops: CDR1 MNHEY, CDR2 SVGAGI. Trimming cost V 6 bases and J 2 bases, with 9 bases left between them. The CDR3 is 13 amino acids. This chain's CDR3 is CASSRRSTDTQYF. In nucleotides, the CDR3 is TGTGCCAGCAGCCGTAGGTCCACAGATACGCAGTATTTT.

This chain's CDR3 is CASKDRGNQPQHF. For the CDR3, the DNA is TGTGCCTCCAAGGACAGGGGGAATCAGCCCCAGCATTTT. The chain combines TRBV30 with TRBJ1-5; TRBD1 matches at 10 bases. CDR3 length: 13 amino acids. V was clipped by 7 bases and J by 4 bases; unmatched bases: 4. Germline CDR1 reads GTSNPN; CDR2 reads SVGIG (reference sequence).

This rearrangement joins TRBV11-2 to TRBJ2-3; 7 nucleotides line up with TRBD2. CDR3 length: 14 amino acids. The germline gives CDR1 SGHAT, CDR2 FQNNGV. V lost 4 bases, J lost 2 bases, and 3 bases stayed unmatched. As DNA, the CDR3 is TGTGCCAGCAGCTCCAGCGGGATCACAGATACGCAGTATTTT. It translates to CASSSSGITDTQYF.

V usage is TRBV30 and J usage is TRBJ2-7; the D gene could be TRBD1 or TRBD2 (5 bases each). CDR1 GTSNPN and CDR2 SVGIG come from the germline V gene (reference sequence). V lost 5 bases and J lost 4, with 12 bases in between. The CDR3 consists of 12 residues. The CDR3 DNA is TGTGCCTGGGGATCCGGGGCTTACGAGCAGTACTTC. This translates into CAWGSGAYEQYF.

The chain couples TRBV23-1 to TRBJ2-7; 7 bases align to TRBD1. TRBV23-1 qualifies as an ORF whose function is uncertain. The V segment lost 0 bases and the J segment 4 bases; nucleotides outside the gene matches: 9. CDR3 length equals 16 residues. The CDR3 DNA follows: TGCGCCAGCAGTCAATCGAAGGGGGCGACAGCTTACGAGCAGTACTTC. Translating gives CASSQSKGATAYEQYF.

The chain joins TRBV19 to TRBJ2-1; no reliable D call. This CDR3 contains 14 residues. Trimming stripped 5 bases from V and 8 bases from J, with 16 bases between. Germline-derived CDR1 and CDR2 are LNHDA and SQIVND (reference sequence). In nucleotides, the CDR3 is TGTGCCAGTAGTGCCCGTCGGGCTAACGATGAGCAGTTCTTC. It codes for CASSARRANDEQFF.

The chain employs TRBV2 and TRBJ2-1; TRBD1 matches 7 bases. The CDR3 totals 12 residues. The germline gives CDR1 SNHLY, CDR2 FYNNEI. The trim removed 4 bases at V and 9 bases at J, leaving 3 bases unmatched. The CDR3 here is CASSGTGIEQFF. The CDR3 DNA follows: TGTGCCAGCAGTGGGACAGGTATTGAGCAGTTCTTC.

CDR3 region: CAWDPTGGNTIYF. The DNA of the CDR3 is TGTGCCTGGGACCCGACAGGAGGAAACACCATATATTTT. The chain recombines TRBV30 with TRBJ1-3, with D possibly matching TRBD1 (6 bases). The length of the CDR3 is 13 residues. The V gene's germline CDR1 is GTSNPN and CDR2 SVGIG (reference sequence). The V end lost 5 bases, the J end lost 4 bases, and 12 bases lay between the germline ends.

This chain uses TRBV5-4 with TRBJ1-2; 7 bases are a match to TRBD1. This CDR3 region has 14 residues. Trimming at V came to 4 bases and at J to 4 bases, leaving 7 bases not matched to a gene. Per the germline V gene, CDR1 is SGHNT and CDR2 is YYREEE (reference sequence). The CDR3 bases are TGTGCCAGCAGCGCGGGGACAGATCCCTATGGCTACACCTTC. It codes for CASSAGTDPYGYTF. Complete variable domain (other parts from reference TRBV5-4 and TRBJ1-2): ETGVTQSPTHLIKTRGQQVTLRCSSQSGHNTVSWYQQALGQGPQFIFQYYREEENGRGNFPPRFSGLQFPNYSSELNVNALELDDSALYLCASSAGTDPYGYTFGSGTRLTVV.

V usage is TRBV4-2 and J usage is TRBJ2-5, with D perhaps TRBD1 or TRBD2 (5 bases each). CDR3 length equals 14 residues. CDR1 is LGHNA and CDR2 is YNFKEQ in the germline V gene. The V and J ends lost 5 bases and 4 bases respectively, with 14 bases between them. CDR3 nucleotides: TGTGCCAGCAGCAGGGACCCCAGAGGAGAGACCCAGTACTTC. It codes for CASSRDPRGETQYF.

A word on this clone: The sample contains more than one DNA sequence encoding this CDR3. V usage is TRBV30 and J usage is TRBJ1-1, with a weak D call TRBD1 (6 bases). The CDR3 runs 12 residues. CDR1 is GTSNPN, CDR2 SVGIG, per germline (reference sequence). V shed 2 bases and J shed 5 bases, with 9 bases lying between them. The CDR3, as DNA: TGTGCCTGGAGTACAGGGAGAACTGAAGCTTTCTTT. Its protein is CAWSTGRTEAFF. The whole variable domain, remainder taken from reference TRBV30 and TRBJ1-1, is SQTIHQWPATLVQPVGSPLSLECTVEGTSNPNLYWYRQAAGRGLQLLFYSVGIGQISSEVPQNLSASRPQDRQFILSSKKLLLSDSGFYLCAWSTGRTEAFFGQGTRLTVV.

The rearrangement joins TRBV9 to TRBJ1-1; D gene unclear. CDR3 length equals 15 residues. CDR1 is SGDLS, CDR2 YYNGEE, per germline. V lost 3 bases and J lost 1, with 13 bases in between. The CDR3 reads CASSEDAWGNTEAFF. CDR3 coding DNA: TGTGCCAGCAGCGAGGATGCGTGGGGGAACACTGAAGCTTTCTTT.

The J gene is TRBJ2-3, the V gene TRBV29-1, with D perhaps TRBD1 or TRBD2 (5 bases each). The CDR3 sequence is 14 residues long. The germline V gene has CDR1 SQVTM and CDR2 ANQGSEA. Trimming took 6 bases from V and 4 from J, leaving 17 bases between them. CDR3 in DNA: TGCAGCGTAGGGACCCCGGGTACGTCAGATACGCAGTATTTT. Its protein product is CSVGTPGTSDTQYF.

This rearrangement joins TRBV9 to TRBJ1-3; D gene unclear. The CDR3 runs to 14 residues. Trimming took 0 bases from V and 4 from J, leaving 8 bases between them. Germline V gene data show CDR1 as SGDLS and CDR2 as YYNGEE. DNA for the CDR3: TGTGCCAGCAGCGTAGGGCCAGACGGAAACACCATATATTTT. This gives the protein CASSVGPDGNTIYF.

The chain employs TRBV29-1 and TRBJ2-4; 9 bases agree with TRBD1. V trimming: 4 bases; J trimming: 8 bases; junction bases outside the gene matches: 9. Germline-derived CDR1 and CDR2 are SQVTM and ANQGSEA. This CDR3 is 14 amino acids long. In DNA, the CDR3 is TGCAGCGTTGCCGGGACAGGGCAACGGGACATTCAGTACTTC. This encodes CSVAGTGQRDIQYF.

DNA for the CDR3: TGTGCCAGCAGTGAAAACTTGGGGACAGGGGTTCGAGAGACCCAGTACTTC. Translated, it gives CASSENLGTGVRETQYF. The chain carries TRBV25-1 and TRBJ2-5; 10 bases line up with TRBD1. The V and J ends lost 2 bases and 4 bases, in that order; junction bases with no gene match: 10. Germline lookup yields CDR1 MGHDK and CDR2 SYGVNS. This CDR3 has 17 amino acids.

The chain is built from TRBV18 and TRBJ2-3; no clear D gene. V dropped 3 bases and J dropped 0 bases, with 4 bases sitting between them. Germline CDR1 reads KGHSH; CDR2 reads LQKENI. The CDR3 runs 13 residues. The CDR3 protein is CASSPISTDTQYF. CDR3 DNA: TGTGCCAGCTCACCTATTAGCACAGATACGCAGTATTTT.

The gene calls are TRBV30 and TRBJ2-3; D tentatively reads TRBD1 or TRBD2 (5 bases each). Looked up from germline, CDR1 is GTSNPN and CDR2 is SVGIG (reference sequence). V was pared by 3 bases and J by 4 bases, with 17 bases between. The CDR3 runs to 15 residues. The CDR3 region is CAWRKGTGGPDTQYF. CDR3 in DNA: TGTGCCTGGAGGAAAGGGACCGGAGGACCAGATACGCAGTATTTT.

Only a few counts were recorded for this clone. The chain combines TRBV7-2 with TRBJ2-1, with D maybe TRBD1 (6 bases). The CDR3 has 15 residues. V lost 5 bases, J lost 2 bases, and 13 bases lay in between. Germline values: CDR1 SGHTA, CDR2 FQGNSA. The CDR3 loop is CASSPKDRAYNEQFF. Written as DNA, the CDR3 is TGTGCCAGCAGCCCTAAGGACAGAGCCTACAATGAGCAGTTCTTC.

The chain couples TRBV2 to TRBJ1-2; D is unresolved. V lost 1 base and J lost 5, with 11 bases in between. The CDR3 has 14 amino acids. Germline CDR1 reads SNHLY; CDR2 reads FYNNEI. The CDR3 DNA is TGTGCCAGCAGTGAAGATAGGTTCGCGTATGGCTACACCTTC. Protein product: CASSEDRFAYGYTF.

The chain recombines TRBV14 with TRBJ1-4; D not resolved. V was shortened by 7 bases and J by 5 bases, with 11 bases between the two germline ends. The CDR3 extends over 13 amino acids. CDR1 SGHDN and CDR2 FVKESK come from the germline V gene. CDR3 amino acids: CASTRTHNEKLFF. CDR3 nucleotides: TGTGCCAGCACCCGTACTCACAATGAAAAACTGTTTTTT. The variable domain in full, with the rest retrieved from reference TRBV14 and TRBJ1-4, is EAGVTQFPSHSVIEKGQTVTLRCDPISGHDNLYWYRRVMGKEIKFLLHFVKESKQDESGMPNNRFLAERTGGTYSTLKVQPAELEDSGVYFCASTRTHNEKLFFGSGTQLSVL.

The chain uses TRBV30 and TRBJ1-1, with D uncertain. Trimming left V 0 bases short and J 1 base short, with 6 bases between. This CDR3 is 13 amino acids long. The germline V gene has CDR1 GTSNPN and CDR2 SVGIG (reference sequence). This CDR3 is CAWSVMWNTEAFF. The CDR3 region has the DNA TGTGCCTGGAGTGTTATGTGGAACACTGAAGCTTTCTTT.

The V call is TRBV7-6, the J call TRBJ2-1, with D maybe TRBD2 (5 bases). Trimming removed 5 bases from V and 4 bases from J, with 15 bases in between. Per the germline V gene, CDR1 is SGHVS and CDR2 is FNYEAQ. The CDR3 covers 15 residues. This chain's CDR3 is CASSADYHPYNEQFF. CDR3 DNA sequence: TGTGCCAGCAGCGCCGACTACCACCCTTACAATGAGCAGTTCTTC.

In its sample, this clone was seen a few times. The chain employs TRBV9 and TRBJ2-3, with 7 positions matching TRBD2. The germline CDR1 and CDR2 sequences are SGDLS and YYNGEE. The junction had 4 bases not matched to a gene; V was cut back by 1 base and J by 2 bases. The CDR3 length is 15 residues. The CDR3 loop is CASSVLAVHTDTQYF. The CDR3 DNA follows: TGTGCCAGCAGCGTACTAGCGGTTCACACAGATACGCAGTATTTT.

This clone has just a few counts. The CDR3 loop reads CAWSVQSWYQETQYF. The CDR3 region has the DNA TGTGCCTGGAGTGTACAGAGTTGGTACCAAGAGACCCAGTACTTC. V and J are TRBV30 and TRBJ2-5; D is uncertain. Trimming stripped 0 bases from V and 0 bases from J, with 11 bases between. The CDR3 covers 15 residues. Germline CDR1 GTSNPN, CDR2 SVGIG (reference sequence).